This T cell receptor (beta chain) originates from a study of blood T cell repertoires in COVID-19. On the study more broadly: T cells, B-cell-depleted T cells, or PBMCs provided the cDNA or gDNA that served as material.

Original handling: The authors estimated nucleated cell counts from reference gene primer amplification. Assay used: immunoSEQ multiplex PCR; TCRdb lists only in-frame clones, some missing. V, J and clone size derive from that table, while D and trimming were established from the DNA sequence. The sample lists around 290,000 clones; more than 75% were seen once. This study enrolled people aged 18 to 89 from under 25 US geographic areas. Participants' reported clinical history set cohort assignment. V lost 1 base and J 1 base, leaving 7 bases between the germline ends. Germline V CDR1 and CDR2: MNHEY, SMNVEV (reference sequence). The CDR3 extends over 14 amino acids.

The origin of this receptor is a young woman who had recovered from COVID-19. V gene TRBV27 combines with J gene TRBJ1-1, with no clear D. Sequenced input: PBMCs or T cells enriched from blood (not recorded which). DNA of the CDR3: TGTGCCAGCAGTTTATACTCGTCGAACACTGAAGCTTTCTTT. Amino acid sequence: CASSLYSSNTEAFF.